These T cell receptor beta chains were read from a single sample in a study of molecular identifiers for immune sequencing clone quantification. TCRdb reprocessed the PCR reads with MiXCR, giving one entry per CDR3 protein. The sample holds around 470,000 distinct CDR3 sequences, 20% to 25% seen once. The specimen was naive CD8+ T cells from blood, with Jurkat cell RNA spiked in. The receptors were sampled from a human donor in good health. Some libraries in this study had Jurkat cell RNA spiked in. Both conserved end residues are part of each CDR3. A D gene is named only where the DNA matches it firmly. Clone size appears in some rows only: once, few, many, or a class for an expanded clone.

cdr3_nt cdr3_aa j_call clone_size d_call v_call
TGTGCCAGCAGCGTTGACACCGGGAATTCACCCCTCCACTTT CASSVDTGNSPLHF TRBJ1-6 few . TRBV9
TGTGCCAGCAGCTTAGCGGGGGCAGGTGCGACCCACGAGCAGTACTTC CASSLAGAGATHEQYF TRBJ2-7 many . TRBV7-9
TGCAGCGTTGGCGGTAGTGGGGAGACCCAGTACTTC CSVGGSGETQYF TRBJ2-5 many . TRBV29-1
TGTGCCAGCAGCTTAGGGATCAATCAGCCCCAGCATTTT CASSLGINQPQHF TRBJ1-5 many . TRBV7-6
TGTGCCAGCAGCGTTCGTTTGGGGGCTTGGATTGGAAACACCATATATTTT CASSVRLGAWIGNTIYF TRBJ1-3 few . TRBV21-1
TGTGCCAGCAGGGACGCCGTACCAGGACTCCAAGAGACCCAGTACTTC CASRDAVPGLQETQYF TRBJ2-5 . . TRBV6-2/TRBV6-3
TGCAGCGTCTTAGATACTCCTGCAACTAATGAAAAACTGTTTTTT CSVLDTPATNEKLFF TRBJ1-4 many . TRBV29-1
TGTGCCAGCAGTACACAGAGAAATCAGCCCCAGCATTTT CASSTQRNQPQHF TRBJ1-5 . . TRBV27
TGTGCCAGCAGTGTTCACAAAAACATTCAGTACTTC CASSVHKNIQYF TRBJ2-4 many . TRBV6-4
TGTGCCAGCAGTTTCGGGGGCGCCGGCTATGGCTACACCTTC CASSFGGAGYGYTF TRBJ1-2 few . TRBV27
TGTGCCAGCAGCTCGGTGGGACAGGGGAACACCGGGGAGCTGTTTTTT CASSSVGQGNTGELFF TRBJ2-2 many TRBD1 TRBV7-9
TGCGCCAGCCGGACAGGGTCGGACTACGAGCAGTACTTC CASRTGSDYEQYF TRBJ2-7 few TRBD1 TRBV5-1
TGTGCCAGCACGGGACGGACCTACGAGCAGTACTTC CASTGRTYEQYF TRBJ2-7 many . TRBV6-1
TGTGCCAGCAGCTTGACTAGCATCAGCTACGAGCAGTACTTC CASSLTSISYEQYF TRBJ2-7 few TRBD2 TRBV9
TGTGCCAGCAGCTTAGGGGTAGGGGGCTTGAATCAGCCCCAGCATTTT CASSLGVGGLNQPQHF TRBJ1-5 many TRBD1 TRBV7-9
TGTGCCAGCAGCGGATCGACAAGGAGCTCCTACAATGAGCAGTTCTTC CASSGSTRSSYNEQFF TRBJ2-1 . . TRBV12-3/TRBV12-4
TGCAGCGCCGAGGCTCCCAGGGCCTCTGGAAACACCATATATTTT CSAEAPRASGNTIYF TRBJ1-3 many . TRBV29-1
TGTGCCTGCAGCTTGGGGGAGGCTCCCTACGAGCAGTACTTC CACSLGEAPYEQYF TRBJ2-7 . . TRBV5-3
TGTGCCAGCAGTCTATCTAGCGGGAGGGCCGGGTACGAGCAGTACTTC CASSLSSGRAGYEQYF TRBJ2-7 many TRBD2 TRBV27